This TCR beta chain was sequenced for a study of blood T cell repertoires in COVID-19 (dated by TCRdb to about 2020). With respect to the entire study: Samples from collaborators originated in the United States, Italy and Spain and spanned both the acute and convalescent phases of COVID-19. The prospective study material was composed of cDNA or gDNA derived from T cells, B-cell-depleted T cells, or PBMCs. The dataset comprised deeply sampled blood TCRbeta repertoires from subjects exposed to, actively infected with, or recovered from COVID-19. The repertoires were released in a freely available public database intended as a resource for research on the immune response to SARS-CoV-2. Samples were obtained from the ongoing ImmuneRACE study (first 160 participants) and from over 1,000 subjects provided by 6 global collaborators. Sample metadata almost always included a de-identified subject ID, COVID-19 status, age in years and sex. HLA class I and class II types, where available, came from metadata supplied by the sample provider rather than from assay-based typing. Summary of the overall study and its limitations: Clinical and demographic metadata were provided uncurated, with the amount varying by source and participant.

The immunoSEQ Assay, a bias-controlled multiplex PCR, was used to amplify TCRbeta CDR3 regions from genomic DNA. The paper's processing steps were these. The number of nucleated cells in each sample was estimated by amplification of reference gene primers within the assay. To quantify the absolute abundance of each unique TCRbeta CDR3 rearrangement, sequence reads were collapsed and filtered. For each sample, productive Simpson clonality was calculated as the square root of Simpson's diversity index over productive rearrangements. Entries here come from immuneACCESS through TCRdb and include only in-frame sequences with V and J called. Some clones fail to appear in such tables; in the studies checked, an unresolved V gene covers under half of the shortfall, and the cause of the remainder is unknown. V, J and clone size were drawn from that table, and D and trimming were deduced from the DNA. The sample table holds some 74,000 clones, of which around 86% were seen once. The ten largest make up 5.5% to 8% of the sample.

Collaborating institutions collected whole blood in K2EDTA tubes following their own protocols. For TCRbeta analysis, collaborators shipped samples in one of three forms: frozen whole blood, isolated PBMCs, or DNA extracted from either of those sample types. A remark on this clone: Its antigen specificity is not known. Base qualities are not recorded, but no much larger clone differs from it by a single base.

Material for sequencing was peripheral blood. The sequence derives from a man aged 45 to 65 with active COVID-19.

The DNA is as follows: TGTGCCAGCAGCTTAGACGGGGGAGGGACTGAAGCTTTCTTT. Its product reads: CASSLDGGGTEAFF. The sequence joins TRBV11-2 to TRBJ1-1; the D gene is possibly TRBD1, with 5 bases matching. Counted from cysteine to phenylalanine, this CDR3 has 14 amino acids. The kept DNA is CDR3 alone, 42 bases in frame from the first base. V is pared back by 0 bases and J by 5 bases, with 10 bases lying between the germline termini. The germline V gene supplies CDR1 SGHAT and CDR2 FQNNGV.